This TCR beta chain is drawn from a study of blood T cell repertoires in COVID-19. V lost 6 bases and J 4 bases, leaving 22 bases between the germline ends. Germline CDR1 reads LNHDA; CDR2 reads SQIVND (reference sequence). The CDR3 totals 17 residues. The method was immunoSEQ multiplex PCR; TCRdb's version includes in-frame clones alone and lacks a portion of them. The profile shows approximately 70,000 clones, about 88% of them singletons. The gene calls are TRBV19 and TRBJ1-3; TRBD1 is a possible D gene (6 bases). The TCR originated in a human donor in a cohort sampled during active COVID-19. The sample consisted of peripheral blood. The CDR3 loop is CASSGLGQTGRGNTIYF. The DNA of the CDR3 is TGTGCCAGTAGCGGGCTCGGACAGACAGGCCGAGGAAACACCATATATTTT.